This T cell receptor (beta chain) was captured by sequencing in a study of T cell repertoires in cytomegalovirus infection. On the study more broadly: CMV infection plus the matching HLA type was flagged by public TCR beta signatures. Study-wide results and limits: Summed public TCR beta family frequency identified CMV carriers bearing the relevant HLA. The ex vivo response was dominated by HLA-C-restricted CMV-specific TCR beta clonotypes.

This clonotype came up a few times. Its specificity is unknown. CDR1 is MNHEY, CDR2 SVGAGI, per germline. This CDR3 has 14 amino acids. Trimming removed 7 bases from V and 2 bases from J, with 15 bases in between. In TCRdb, the reads were re-called with MiXCR into one record per CDR3 protein. There are fewer than 200,000 distinct CDR3 sequences in the sample; roughly 14% occur only once, and 27% lies in the top ten. Sequenced material: PBMCs. The chain has TRBV6-5 and TRBJ2-7, with no clear D. This clonotype was sampled from a human donor in good health (CMV status not recorded). Some clones in this sample may be carry-over from other donors' samples. CDR3 region: CASKDSRPPYEQYF. The CDR3 nucleotides read TGTGCCAGCAAAGACTCCAGGCCTCCCTACGAGCAGTACTTC.